This passage covers 16 T cell receptor beta chains from one sample sequenced in a study of radiation and T cells in renal cell carcinoma. Time point noted: blood 2 weeks post-SBRT. The treatment here: 15 Gy SBRT to primary tumor, nephrectomy 4 weeks later. The repertoire was sequenced with immunoSEQ multiplex PCR; TCRdb's copy has only in-frame clones and lacks some. The table lists 70,000 to 100,000 clones, about 86% of them singletons. The material sequenced was blood, taken from a patient whose treatment included radiotherapy and nephrectomy. These receptors all stem from a woman aged 45-59 years with renal cell carcinoma.

The table lists this clone with a few counts. V usage is TRBV7-2 and J usage is TRBJ2-7, with unresolved D. Germline CDR1 is SGHTA and CDR2 is FQGNSA. Deletions cut 0 bases from V and 5 bases from J, with 8 bases between. This CDR3 is 13 amino acids long. The CDR3 region has the DNA TGTGCCAGCAGCTTAGCGGTCGGTCACGAGCAGTACTTC. Translating gives CASSLAVGHEQYF.

The chain combines TRBV6-5 with TRBJ2-7; unclear D gene. The CDR3 loop spans 13 amino acids. Germline V gene data show CDR1 as MNHEY and CDR2 as SVGAGI. Trimming shortened V by 8 bases and J by 2 bases, and 13 bases separated the two germline ends. For the CDR3, the DNA is TGTGCCAGCCGGACGTCACAGACCTACGAGCAGTACTTC. It encodes CASRTSQTYEQYF.

V and J are TRBV27 and TRBJ2-3, with TRBD1 matching over 11 bases. Germline V gene lookup returns CDR1 MNHEY and CDR2 SMNVEV (reference sequence). V shed 5 bases and J 2 bases; nucleotides not matched to a gene: 12. The CDR3 is 18 amino acids. The CDR3 DNA follows: TGTGCCAGCAGTCCCGGACAGGGGGCGGTTCGATACACAGATACGCAGTATTTT. This gives the protein CASSPGQGAVRYTDTQYF.

The chain couples TRBV13 to TRBJ1-2; 12 bases map to TRBD1. Germline V lookup: CDR1 PRHDT, CDR2 FYEKMQ (reference sequence). V lost 5 bases, J lost 4 bases, and 11 bases stayed unmatched. This CDR3 comprises 17 residues. CDR3 protein: CASSQGTGGAGGYGYTF. The CDR3 bases are TGTGCCAGCAGCCAGGGGACAGGGGGCGCCGGAGGCTATGGCTACACCTTC.

This clone was observed once. The chain is built from TRBV15 and TRBJ1-6; D call uncertain. Looked up from germline, CDR1 is LNHNV and CDR2 is YYDKDF (reference sequence). The CDR3 runs to 15 residues. V was pared by 1 base and J by 10 bases, with 14 bases between. The CDR3 nucleotides read TGTGCCACCAGCAGAGCCGCCCCTGCCGAGTCACCCCTCCACTTT. This encodes CATSRAAPAESPLHF.

The rearrangement uses TRBV29-1 and TRBJ2-7, with 7 bases matching TRBD2. CDR1 SQVTM and CDR2 ANQGSEA come from the germline V gene. The CDR3 has 12 residues. Germline trimming cut 6 bases from V and 2 bases from J; bases unmatched to any gene: 4. CDR3 sequence reads: CSVGGRAYEQYF. The DNA for the CDR3 is TGCAGCGTGGGGGGGAGGGCCTACGAGCAGTACTTC.

The chain is built from TRBV4-3 and TRBJ1-4; D not certain. The V and J ends lost 2 bases and 3 bases respectively, with 10 bases between them. The CDR3 is 15 residues long. Germline lookup yields CDR1 LGHNA and CDR2 YSLEER. CDR3 DNA sequence: TGCGCCAGCAGCCAATTTCTGGGCCCTAATGAAAAACTGTTTTTT. This translates into CASSQFLGPNEKLFF.

This chain uses TRBV28 with TRBJ2-2; 8 bases align to TRBD2. The CDR3 has 16 residues. Trimming at V came to 5 bases and at J to 7 bases, leaving 12 bases not matched to a gene. Looked up from germline, CDR1 is MDHEN and CDR2 is SYDVKM. The CDR3 DNA reads as TGTGCCAGCAGTGGACCGGGGGGGACAACTATCGGGGAGCTGTTTTTT. Amino acids: CASSGPGGTTIGELFF.

The V and J genes are TRBV2 and TRBJ1-1; the D is unclear. This CDR3 contains 13 residues. The germline CDR1 and CDR2 sequences are SNHLY and FYNNEI. Trimming removed 6 bases from V and 4 bases from J, with 12 bases in between. The CDR3 loop reads CASRGSFITEAFF. The CDR3, as DNA: TGTGCCAGCAGGGGTAGTTTTATCACTGAAGCTTTCTTT. Full variable domain (outside the CDR3, taken from reference TRBV2 and TRBJ1-1): EPEVTQTPSHQVTQMGQEVILRCVPISNHLYFYWYRQILGQKVEFLVSFYNNEISEKSEIFDDQFSVERPDGSNFTLKIRSTKLEDSAMYFCASRGSFITEAFFGQGTRLTVV.

The chain joins TRBV7-8 to TRBJ2-5, with 9 bases aligning to TRBD1. Germline assignment: CDR1 SGHVS and CDR2 FQNEAQ. V was clipped by 6 bases and J by 4 bases; unmatched bases: 6. CDR3 length equals 14 residues. CDR3: CASRQQGARETQYF. In DNA form, the CDR3 reads TGTGCCAGCAGGCAACAGGGGGCGCGAGAGACCCAGTACTTC.

The rearrangement joins TRBV7-2 to TRBJ1-1, with D unresolved. CDR3 length equals 16 residues. V shed 2 bases and J shed 2 bases, with 15 bases lying between them. CDR1 and CDR2 from the germline V gene are SGHTA and FQGNSA. The CDR3 region has the DNA TGTGCCAGCAGCTTATTTGGAGGAGAAGTTAACACTGAAGCTTTCTTT. It specifies CASSLFGGEVNTEAFF.

The chain is built from TRBV7-2 and TRBJ2-1, with 14 bases aligning to TRBD2. CDR1 is SGHTA and CDR2 is FQGNSA in the germline V gene. Trimming took 2 bases from V and 8 from J; bases not matched to a gene: 8. The CDR3 loop spans 17 amino acids. Written as DNA, the CDR3 is TGTGCCAGCAGCTTACAGACTAGCGGGGGGGCAGGATATGAGCAGTTCTTC. It encodes CASSLQTSGGAGYEQFF.

On this clone itself: One end of the junction is discordant with germline, which a read error may explain. The rearrangement links TRBV5-4 to TRBJ2-7, with 8 positions matching TRBD2. Per the germline V gene, CDR1 is SGHNT and CDR2 is YYREEE (reference sequence). The CDR3 is made up of 16 amino acids. The CDR3 DNA reads as TGCGCCAGCAGCCTGCAACATTCTAGCGGGCCCTACGAGCAGTACTTC. This sequence encodes CASSLQHSSGPYEQYF. Together with reference TRBV5-4 and TRBJ2-7, the CDR3 gives the full variable domain: ETGVTQSPTHLIKTRGQQVTLRCSSQSGHNTVSWYQQALGQGPQFIFQYYREEENGRGNFPPRFSGLQFPNYSSELNVNALELDDSALYLCASSLQHSSGPYEQYFGPGTRLTVT.

The chain carries TRBV5-4 and TRBJ2-7, with D unresolved. Germline V lookup: CDR1 SGHNT, CDR2 YYREEE (reference sequence). The V end was cut by 1 base, the J end by 6 bases, with 14 bases between. This CDR3 region has 14 residues. The CDR3 DNA reads TGTGCCAGCAGCTTGTTGCAGGTGCTGGGCGAGCAGTACTTC. As protein: CASSLLQVLGEQYF. Full variable domain (rest looked up from reference TRBV5-4 and TRBJ2-7): ETGVTQSPTHLIKTRGQQVTLRCSSQSGHNTVSWYQQALGQGPQFIFQYYREEENGRGNFPPRFSGLQFPNYSSELNVNALELDDSALYLCASSLLQVLGEQYFGPGTRLTVT.

The chain couples TRBV5-1 to TRBJ2-1; D may be TRBD1 (6 bases). V was pared by 1 base and J by 4 bases, with 12 bases between. This CDR3 comprises 15 residues. Germline assignment: CDR1 SGHRS and CDR2 YFSETQ. In nucleotides, the CDR3 is TGCGCCAGCAGCTTGTTACAGGGTTCTTACAATGAGCAGTTCTTC. It yields the protein CASSLLQGSYNEQFF. The complete variable domain, with remaining parts taken from reference TRBV5-1 and TRBJ2-1, reads KAGVTQTPRYLIKTRGQQVTLSCSPISGHRSVSWYQQTPGQGLQFLFEYFSETQRNKGNFPGRFSGRQFSNSRSEMNVSTLELGDSALYLCASSLLQGSYNEQFFGPGTRLTVL.

The CDR3 DNA sequence: TGTGCCAGCAGCGCCTTGGCGGGATACGAGCAGTACTTC. Its translation: CASSALAGYEQYF. This chain connects TRBV7-2 to TRBJ2-7; possibly TRBD2 for D (6 bases). Germline CDR1 reads SGHTA; CDR2 reads FQGNSA. The CDR3 sequence is 13 residues long. V lost 5 bases, J lost 4 bases, and 12 bases lay in between. The entire variable domain, with the rest obtained from reference TRBV7-2 and TRBJ2-7, is as follows: GAGVSQSPSNKVTEKGKDVELRCDPISGHTALYWYRQSLGQGLEFLIYFQGNSAPDKSGLPSDRFSAERTGGSVSTLTIQRTQQEDSAVYLCASSALAGYEQYFGPGTRLTVT.